This T cell receptor beta chain came from a study of T cell changes during pregnancy in multiple sclerosis. Profiling relied on immunoSEQ multiplex PCR, and the TCRdb table lists in-frame clones only, not all of them. The profile shows fewer than 70,000 clones, approximately 92% of them singletons. The source is a female donor in good health, enrolled as a control in a pregnancy study. Specimen: CD8+ T cells from peripheral blood mononuclear cells, collected in the third trimester of pregnancy.

The CDR3 spells CASSLEQGPSYEQYF. CDR3 nucleotide sequence: TGTGCCAGCAGCTTAGAACAGGGGCCCTCCTACGAGCAGTACTTC. This chain links TRBV7-2 with TRBJ2-7; 7 bases agree with TRBD1. The V and J ends lost 1 base and 0 bases, in that order; junction bases with no gene match: 3. The CDR3 extends over 15 amino acids. Germline CDR1 and CDR2: SGHTA and FQGNSA.